Given below is one TCR beta chain in context. Data came from immunoSEQ multiplex PCR; TCRdb stores just in-frame clones and leaves some out. The sample lists some 500,000 clones, 77% seen once, with around 12% in the top ten. This sample was taken from a study of shared clonotypes between healthy human individuals. Sequencing was carried out using PBMCs. The source of this sequence is a middle-aged woman in good health. Some clones in this sample may be carry-over from other donors' samples.

Written as DNA, the CDR3 is TGTGCCAGTAGTATGTCTTCAGGGGGCTACGAGCAGTACTTC. It translates to CASSMSSGGYEQYF. The chain carries TRBV19 and TRBJ2-7, with TRBD1 matching over 7 bases. The V gene end was trimmed by 3 bases and the J gene end by 3 bases; junction bases not matched to a gene: 5. Germline V CDR1 and CDR2: LNHDA, SQIVND (reference sequence). The CDR3 contains 14 residues.